This T cell receptor beta chain is from a study of T cell clonotyping in hematopoietic cell transplantation. Notes on this clone: Its antigen is not known.

The CDR3 is made up of 13 amino acids. The V end was cut by 0 bases, the J end by 7 bases, with 9 bases between. CDR1 and CDR2 from the germline V gene are GTSNPN and SVGIG (reference sequence). General study results and limits: Graft donor and pretransplant recipient Inverse Simpson Index values predicted broader posttransplant TCR diversity.

Some clones are missing from TCRdb's copy, which holds only in-frame ones; the method was immunoSEQ multiplex PCR. The data contain some 14,000 clones, about 98% of them singletons. The rearrangement joins TRBV30 to TRBJ1-4; the D is unclear. Sample: peripheral blood mononuclear cells, taken 30 days after allogeneic stem cell transplant. The clonotype comes from a female patient aged 50 to 65 who had an allogeneic stem cell transplant from an unrelated donor, so T cells may come from the graft donor. Some clones in this sample may be carry-over from other donors' samples. CDR3: CAWSVLLGEKLFF. The CDR3 DNA sequence: TGTGCCTGGAGTGTCCTTTTAGGTGAAAAACTGTTTTTT.